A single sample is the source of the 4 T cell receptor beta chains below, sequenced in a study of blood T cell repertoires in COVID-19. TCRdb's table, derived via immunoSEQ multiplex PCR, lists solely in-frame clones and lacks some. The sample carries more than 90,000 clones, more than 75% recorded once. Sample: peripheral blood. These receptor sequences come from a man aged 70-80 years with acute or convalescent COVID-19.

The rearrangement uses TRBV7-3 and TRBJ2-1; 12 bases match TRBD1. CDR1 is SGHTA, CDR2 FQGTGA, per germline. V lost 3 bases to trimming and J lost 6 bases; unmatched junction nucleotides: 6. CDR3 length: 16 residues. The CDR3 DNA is TGTGCCAGCAGCTTCTCGGGGACAGGGGGCCGCAATGAGCAGTTCTTC. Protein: CASSFSGTGGRNEQFF.

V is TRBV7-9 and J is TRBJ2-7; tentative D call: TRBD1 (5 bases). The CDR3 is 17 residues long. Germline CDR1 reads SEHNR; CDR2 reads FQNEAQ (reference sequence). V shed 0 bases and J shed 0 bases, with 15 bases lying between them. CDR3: CASSLALITGFSYEQYF. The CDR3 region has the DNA TGTGCCAGCAGCTTAGCCCTCATAACAGGCTTCTCCTACGAGCAGTACTTC.

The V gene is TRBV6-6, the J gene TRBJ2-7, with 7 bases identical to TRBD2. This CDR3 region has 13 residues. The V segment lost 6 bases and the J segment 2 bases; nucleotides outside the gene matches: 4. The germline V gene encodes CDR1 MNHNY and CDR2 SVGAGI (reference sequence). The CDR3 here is CASRAGLTYEQYF. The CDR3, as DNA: TGTGCCAGCAGAGCGGGACTGACCTACGAGCAGTACTTC.

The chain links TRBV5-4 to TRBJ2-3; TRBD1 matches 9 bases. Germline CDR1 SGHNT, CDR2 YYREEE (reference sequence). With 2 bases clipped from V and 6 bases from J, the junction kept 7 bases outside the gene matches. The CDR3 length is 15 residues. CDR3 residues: CASSLQLDRGDTQYF. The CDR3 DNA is TGTGCCAGCAGCTTACAACTCGACAGGGGGGATACGCAGTATTTT.